This section outlines one TCR beta chain sequence together with its context. The clone's antigen remains unknown. No much larger clonotype is one base removed from it; base qualities were not supplied. This sample was taken from a study of CD8 T cells in ankylosing spondylitis (dated by TCRdb to the late 2010s). About the full investigation: T cell receptor beta repertoires were profiled in healthy donors and ankylosing spondylitis patients so that disease-linked TCR variants could be found. The full study cohort comprised 25 or so ankylosing spondylitis patients and 85 to 120 healthy donors. Peripheral blood was sampled, and synovial fluid was also collected from ankylosing spondylitis patients.

Sequencing used an Illumina HiSeq 2500. Quantitative 5'-RACE with molecular barcodes was used to prepare TCR beta libraries. In the authors' own workflow: A new computational method, built on a probabilistic model of VDJ rearrangement, was used to identify disease-linked TCR variants. Clones were called with MiXCR by TCRdb after fastp trimmed the public reads at Q25, and only in-frame beta chains were retained. Rows with one shared CDR3 protein collapse into an entry with the most common genes and DNA. The V and J calls here are based on TCRdb, not the publication. The sample contains nearly 350,000 distinct CDR3 sequences, roughly 14% of them found a single time. The ten biggest clones cover around 1% of the sample. The CDR3 runs 14 residues from the cysteine to the phenylalanine. Left in the record is the CDR3 DNA by itself, 42 bases read in frame from the first base. The junction carries 13 bases between V and J, which are trimmed by 5 bases and 5 bases respectively. Taken from the germline V gene (reference sequence), the CDR1 and CDR2 loops are LNHNV and YYDKDF.

The paper's findings and limits, for the study overall: The disease-linked clones showed a CD8+ phenotype and occurred at relatively low frequencies in peripheral blood. The disease-linked clones were reported as significantly enriched in matched synovial fluid samples from ankylosing spondylitis patients. Some motif variants had previously been reported in the synovial fluid and blood of reactive arthritis patients, which suggests shared mechanisms of disease initiation. Blood from ankylosing spondylitis patients appeared to be characterized by a TCR beta motif made up of fewer than ten highly homologous amino acid variants.

The TCR sequence derives from a male donor with ankylosing spondylitis or in good health (not recorded which). The sequenced sample was blood, either unsorted or a sorted T cell fraction (not recorded which). The chain was built from TRBV15 and TRBJ2-1; the D call is possibly TRBD1 or TRBD2, each sharing 5 bases. The CDR3 region has the sequence CATSDRDVDNEQFF. The nucleotides are TGTGCCACCAGCGACCGGGACGTTGACAATGAGCAGTTCTTC.